These 5 T cell receptor beta chains share one sample of origin, sequenced in a study of post-analysis software for immune sequencing data (dated by TCRdb to the mid-2010s). General conclusions and limits of the study: Patients showed significantly higher frequencies than controls for a handful of TRBV segments, among them TRBV5-6, TRBV5-1 and TRBV20-1.

The method was PCR. Sequencing used an Illumina HiSeq 2500. Unique molecular identifiers were incorporated into TCR beta cDNA libraries to reduce PCR and sequencing biases. TCRdb reworked the public reads: Q25 trimming with fastp, MiXCR clone assembly, productive beta chains retained. Entries are consolidated by CDR3 protein sequence, retaining the most common genes and DNA. This sample comprises some 890,000 distinct CDR3 sequences, about 53% of them detected only once. In total, the top ten clones hold 4.6% of the sample. No antigen has been assigned to these receptors. Sequenced sample: blood. These receptors were taken from a girl under 18 with multiple sclerosis.

Comments on this clonotype: The junction and the germline gene differ at one end; a read error may be behind it. CDR3: CAGSPSYNEQFF. CDR3 DNA sequence: TGTGCCGGCAGTCCCTCCTACAATGAGCAGTTCTTC. The gene calls are TRBV6-1 and TRBJ2-1; D remains ambiguous. This CDR3 comprises 12 residues. CDR1 is MNHNS and CDR2 is SASEGT in the germline V gene.

This clonotype was recorded a few times. An end of the junction differs from the germline gene, which may be a read error. The rearrangement joins TRBV20-1 to TRBJ1-2; D is ambiguous. The length of the CDR3 is 10 residues. Germline V gene sequence: CDR1 DFQATT, CDR2 SNEGSKA (reference sequence). CDR3: CSARVQGYTF. For the CDR3, the DNA is TGCAGTGCCAGAGTACAGGGCTACACCTTC.

This sequence joins TRBV6-5 and TRBJ1-4; 8 bases align to TRBD1. J was trimmed by 5 bases and V by 2 bases; bases with no gene match: 4. CDR1 is MNHEY, CDR2 SVGAGI, per germline. The CDR3 consists of 15 residues. The CDR3 DNA sequence: TGTGCCAGCAGTTACGGACAGGGCAACAATGAAAAACTGTTTTTT. Its translation: CASSYGQGNNEKLFF.

The chain links TRBV15 to TRBJ1-4; 9 bases agree with TRBD1. In germline, CDR1 is LNHNV, CDR2 YYDKDF (reference sequence). This CDR3 comprises 15 residues. Unmatched junction bases numbered 1, after V lost 0 bases and J lost 5 bases. The CDR3 DNA reads as TGTGCCACCAGCAGAGATGGACAGGGGAATGAAAAACTGTTTTTT. Translated: CATSRDGQGNEKLFF.

The chain recombines TRBV5-8 with TRBJ2-3, with 7 bases lining up with TRBD2. Looked up from germline, CDR1 is SGHTS and CDR2 is YDEGEE. The CDR3 sequence is 16 residues long. With 4 bases clipped from V and 2 bases from J, the junction kept 10 bases outside the gene matches. CDR3 sequence: CASSAGTGRLTDTQYF. The CDR3 DNA sequence: TGTGCCAGCAGCGCTGGGACCGGGAGGCTCACAGATACGCAGTATTTT.